This TCR beta chain was profiled in a study of quantifying T cell responses using KT2 cells. For the study at large: RNA was reverse transcribed with TCR alpha and beta constant-region primers.

A single-stranded UMI oligo with SP2 sequence was ligated to cDNA 3' ends. First-round PCR used around 4 cycles and beta primers RC1.1 and RC1.2 covering TRBC1 and TRBC2. TCRdb independently ran MiXCR on the UMI-ligation and nested PCR reads; one entry per CDR3 protein. This table has tens of thousands of distinct CDR3 sequences, 6% to 8% appearing once. CDR1 is SGHNT and CDR2 is YENEEA in the germline V gene. Trimming pared 6 bases from V and 2 bases from J, leaving 9 bases between. The CDR3 has 13 residues. This receptor was obtained from a human donor. The sample taken for sequencing was PBMCs spiked with cells of the T cell clone KT2. This chain links TRBV11-3 with TRBJ2-3; D remains ambiguous. The CDR3 region is CASSRSFTDTQYF. For the CDR3, the DNA is TGTGCCAGCAGTAGGAGTTTCACAGATACGCAGTATTTT.